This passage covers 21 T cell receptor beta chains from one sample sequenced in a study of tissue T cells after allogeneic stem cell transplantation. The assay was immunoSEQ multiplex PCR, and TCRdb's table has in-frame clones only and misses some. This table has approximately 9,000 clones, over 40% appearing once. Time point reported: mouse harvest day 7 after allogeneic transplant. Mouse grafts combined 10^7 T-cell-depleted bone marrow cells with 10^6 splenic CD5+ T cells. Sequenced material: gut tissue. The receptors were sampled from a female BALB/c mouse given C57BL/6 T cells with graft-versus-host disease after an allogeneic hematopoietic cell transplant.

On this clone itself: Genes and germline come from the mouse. The CDR3 bases that were read are TGTGCCAGCAGGGCCAGAAACGAAAGATTATTT. This sequence encodes CASRARNERLF. The complete CDR3 sequence is CASRARNERLFF. The rearrangement links TRBV26 to TRBJ1-4; no definite D call. The CDR3 end lies 1 residue beyond the end of the read and is filled in from the germline J gene. Trimming took 6 bases from V and 5 from J, leaving 7 bases between them. Germline lookup yields CDR1 KGHPV and CDR2 FQNQEV (reference sequence). The CDR3 sequence is 12 residues long.

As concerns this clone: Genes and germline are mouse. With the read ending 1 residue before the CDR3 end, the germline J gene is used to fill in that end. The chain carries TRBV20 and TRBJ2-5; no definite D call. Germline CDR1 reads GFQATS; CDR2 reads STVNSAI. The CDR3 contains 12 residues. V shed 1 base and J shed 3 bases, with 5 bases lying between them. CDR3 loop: CGARVKQDTQYF. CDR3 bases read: TGTGGTGCTAGGGTCAAGCAAGACACCCAGTAC.

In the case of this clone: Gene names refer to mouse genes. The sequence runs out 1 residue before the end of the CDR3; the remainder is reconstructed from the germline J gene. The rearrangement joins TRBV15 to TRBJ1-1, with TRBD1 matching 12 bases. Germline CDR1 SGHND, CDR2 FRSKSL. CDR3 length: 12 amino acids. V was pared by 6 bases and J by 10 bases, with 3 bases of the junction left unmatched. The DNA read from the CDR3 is TGTGCCAGCAGCCGGGACAGGGGGCGAGTCTTC. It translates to CASSRDRGRVF. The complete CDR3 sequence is CASSRDRGRVFF.

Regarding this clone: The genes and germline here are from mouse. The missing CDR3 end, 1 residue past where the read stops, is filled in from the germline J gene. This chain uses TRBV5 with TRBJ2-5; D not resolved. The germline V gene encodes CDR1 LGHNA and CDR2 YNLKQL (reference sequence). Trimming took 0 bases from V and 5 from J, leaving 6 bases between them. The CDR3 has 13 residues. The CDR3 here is CASSQDRRDTQYF. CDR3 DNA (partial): TGTGCCAGCAGCCAAGACAGGCGAGACACCCAGTAC.

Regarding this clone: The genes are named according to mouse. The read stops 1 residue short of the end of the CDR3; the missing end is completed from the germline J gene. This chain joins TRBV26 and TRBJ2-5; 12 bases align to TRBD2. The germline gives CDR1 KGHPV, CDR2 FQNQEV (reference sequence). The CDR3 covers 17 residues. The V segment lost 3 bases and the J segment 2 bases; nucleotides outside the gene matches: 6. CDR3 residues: CASSLPGLGGFQDTQYF. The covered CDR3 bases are TGTGCCAGCAGTCTCCCGGGACTGGGGGGCTTCCAAGACACCCAGTAC.

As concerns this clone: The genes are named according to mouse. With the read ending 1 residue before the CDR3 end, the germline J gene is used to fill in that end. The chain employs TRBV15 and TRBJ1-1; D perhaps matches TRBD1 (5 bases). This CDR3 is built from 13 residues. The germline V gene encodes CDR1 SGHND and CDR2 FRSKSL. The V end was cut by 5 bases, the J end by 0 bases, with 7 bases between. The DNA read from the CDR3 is TGTGCCAGCAGTCGGACATCAAACACAGAAGTCTTC. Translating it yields CASSRTSNTEVF. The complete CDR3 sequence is CASSRTSNTEVFF. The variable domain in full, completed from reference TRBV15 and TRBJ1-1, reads DAGVTQTPRHEVAEKGQTIILKCEPVSGHNDLFWYRQTKIQGLELLSYFRSKSLMEDGGAFKDRFKAEMLNSSFSTLKIQPTEPKDSAVYLCASSRTSNTEVFFGKGTRLTVV.

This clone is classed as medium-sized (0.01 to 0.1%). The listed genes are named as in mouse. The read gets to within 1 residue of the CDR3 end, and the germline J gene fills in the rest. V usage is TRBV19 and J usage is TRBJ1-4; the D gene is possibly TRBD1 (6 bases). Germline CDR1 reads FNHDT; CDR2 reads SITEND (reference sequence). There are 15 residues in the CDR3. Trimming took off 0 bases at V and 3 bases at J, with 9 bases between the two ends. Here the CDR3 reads CASSIGTGPNERLFF. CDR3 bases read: TGTGCCAGCAGTATAGGAACAGGGCCCAACGAAAGATTATTT.

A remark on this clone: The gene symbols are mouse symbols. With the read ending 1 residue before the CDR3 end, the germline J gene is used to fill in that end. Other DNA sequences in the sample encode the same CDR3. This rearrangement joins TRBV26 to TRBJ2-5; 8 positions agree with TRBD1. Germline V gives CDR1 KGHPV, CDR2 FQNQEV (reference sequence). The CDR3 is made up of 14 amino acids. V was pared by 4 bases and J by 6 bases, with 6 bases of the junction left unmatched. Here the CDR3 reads CASSPGQGGDTQYF. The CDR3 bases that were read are TGTGCCAGCAGTCCCGGACAGGGTGGGGACACCCAGTAC. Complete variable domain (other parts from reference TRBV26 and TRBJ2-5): NSKVIQTPRYLVKGQGQKAKMRCIPEKGHPVVFWYQQNKNNEFKFLINFQNQEVLQQIDMTEKRFSAECPSNSPCSLEIQSSEAGDSALYLCASSPGQGGDTQYFGPGTRLLVL.

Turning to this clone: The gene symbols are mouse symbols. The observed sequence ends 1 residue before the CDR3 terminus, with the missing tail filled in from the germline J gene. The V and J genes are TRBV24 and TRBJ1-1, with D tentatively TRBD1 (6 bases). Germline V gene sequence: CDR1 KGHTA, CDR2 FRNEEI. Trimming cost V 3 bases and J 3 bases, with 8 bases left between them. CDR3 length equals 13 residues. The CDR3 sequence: CASSLDRHTEVFF. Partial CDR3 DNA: TGTGCCAGCAGTCTCGACAGGCACACAGAAGTCTTC.

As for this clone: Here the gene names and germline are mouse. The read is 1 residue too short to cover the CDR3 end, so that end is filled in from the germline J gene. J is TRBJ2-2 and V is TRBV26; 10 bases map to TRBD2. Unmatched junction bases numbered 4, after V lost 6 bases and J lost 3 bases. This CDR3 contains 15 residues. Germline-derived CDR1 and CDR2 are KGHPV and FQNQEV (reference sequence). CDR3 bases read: TGTGCCAGCAGCCCGGACTGGGGGCACACCGGGCAGCTCTAC. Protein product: CASSPDWGHTGQLY. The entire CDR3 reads CASSPDWGHTGQLYF.

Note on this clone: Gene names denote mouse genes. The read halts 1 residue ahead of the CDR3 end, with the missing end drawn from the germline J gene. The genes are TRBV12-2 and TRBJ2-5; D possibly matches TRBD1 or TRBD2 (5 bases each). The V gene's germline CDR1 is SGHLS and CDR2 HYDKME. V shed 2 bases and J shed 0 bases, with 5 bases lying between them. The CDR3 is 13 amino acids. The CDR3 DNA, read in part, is TGTGCCAGCTCTCGGGACAACCAAGACACCCAGTAC. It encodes CASSRDNQDTQY. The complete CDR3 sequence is CASSRDNQDTQYF. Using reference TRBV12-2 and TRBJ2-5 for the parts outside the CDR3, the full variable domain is NSGVVQSPRYIIKGKGERSILKCIPISGHLSVAWYQQTQGQELKFFIQHYDKMERDKGNLPSRFSVQQFDDYHSEMNMSALELEDSAVYFCASSRDNQDTQYFGPGTRLLVL.

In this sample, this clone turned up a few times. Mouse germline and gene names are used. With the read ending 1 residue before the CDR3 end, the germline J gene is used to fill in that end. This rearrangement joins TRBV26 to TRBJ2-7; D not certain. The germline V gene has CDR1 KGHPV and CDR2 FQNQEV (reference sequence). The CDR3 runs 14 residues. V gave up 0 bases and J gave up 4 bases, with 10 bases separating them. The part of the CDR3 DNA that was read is TGTGCCAGCAGTCTGTCACCCTGGTCTTATGAACAGTAC. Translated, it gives CASSLSPWSYEQY. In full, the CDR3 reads CASSLSPWSYEQYF.

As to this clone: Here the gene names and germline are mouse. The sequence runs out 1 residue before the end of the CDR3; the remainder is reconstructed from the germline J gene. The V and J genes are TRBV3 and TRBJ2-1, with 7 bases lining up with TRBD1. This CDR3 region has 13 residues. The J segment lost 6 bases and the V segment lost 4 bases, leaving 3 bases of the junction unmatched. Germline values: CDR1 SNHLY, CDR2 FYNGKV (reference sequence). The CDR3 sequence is CASSSGTAAEQFF. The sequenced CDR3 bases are TGTGCCAGCAGCTCCGGGACAGCTGCTGAGCAGTTC.

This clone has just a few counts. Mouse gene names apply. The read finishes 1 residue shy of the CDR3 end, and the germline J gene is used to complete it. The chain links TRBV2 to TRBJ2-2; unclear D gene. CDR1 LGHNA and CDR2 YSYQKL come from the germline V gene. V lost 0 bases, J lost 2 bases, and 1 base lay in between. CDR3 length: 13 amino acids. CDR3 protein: CASSQDNTGQLYF. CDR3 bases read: TGTGCCAGCAGCCAAGACAACACCGGGCAGCTCTAC.

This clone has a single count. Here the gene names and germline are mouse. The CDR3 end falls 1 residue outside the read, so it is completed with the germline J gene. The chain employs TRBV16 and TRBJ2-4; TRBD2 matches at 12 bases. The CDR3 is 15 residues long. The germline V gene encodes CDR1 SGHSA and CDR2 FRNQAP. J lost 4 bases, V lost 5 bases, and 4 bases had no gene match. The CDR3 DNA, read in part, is TGTGCAAGCAGCCTCGGACTGGGGGGGGAAAACACCTTGTAC. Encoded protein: CASSLGLGGENTLY. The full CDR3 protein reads CASSLGLGGENTLYF.

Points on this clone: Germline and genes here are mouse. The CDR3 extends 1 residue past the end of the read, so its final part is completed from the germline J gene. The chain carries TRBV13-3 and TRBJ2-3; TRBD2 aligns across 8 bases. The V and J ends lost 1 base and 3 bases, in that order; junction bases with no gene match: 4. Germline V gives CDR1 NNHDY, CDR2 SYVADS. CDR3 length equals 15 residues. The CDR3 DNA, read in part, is TGTGCCAGCAGTGATTGGGGGGGGCGCGCAGAAACGCTGTAT. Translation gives CASSDWGGRAETLY. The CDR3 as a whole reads CASSDWGGRAETLYF.

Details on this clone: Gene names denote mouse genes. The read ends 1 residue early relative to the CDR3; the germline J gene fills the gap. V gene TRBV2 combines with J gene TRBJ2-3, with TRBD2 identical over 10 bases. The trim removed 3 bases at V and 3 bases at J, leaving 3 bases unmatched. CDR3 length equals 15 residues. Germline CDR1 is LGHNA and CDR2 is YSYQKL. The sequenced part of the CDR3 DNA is TGTGCCAGCAGCCACGACTGGGGGGACGCAGAAACGCTGTAT. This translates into CASSHDWGDAETLY. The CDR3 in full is CASSHDWGDAETLYF.

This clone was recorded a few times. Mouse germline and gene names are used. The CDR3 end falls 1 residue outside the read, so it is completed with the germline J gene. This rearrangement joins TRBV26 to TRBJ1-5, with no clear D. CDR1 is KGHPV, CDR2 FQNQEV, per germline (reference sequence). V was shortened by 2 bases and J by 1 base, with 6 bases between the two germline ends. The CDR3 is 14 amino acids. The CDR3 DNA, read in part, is TGTGCCAGCAGTCTGACAATAAACAACCAGGCTCCGCTT. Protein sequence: CASSLTINNQAPL. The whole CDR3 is CASSLTINNQAPLF. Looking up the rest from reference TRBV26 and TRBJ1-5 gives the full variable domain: NSKVIQTPRYLVKGQGQKAKMRCIPEKGHPVVFWYQQNKNNEFKFLINFQNQEVLQQIDMTEKRFSAECPSNSPCSLEIQSSEAGDSALYLCASSLTINNQAPLFGEGTRLSVL.

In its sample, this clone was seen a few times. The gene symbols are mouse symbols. CDR3: CASSLGAWSQNTLYF. The sequenced CDR3 bases are TGTGCCAGCAGTTTGGGGGCGTGGAGTCAAAACACCTTGTAC. The rearrangement joins TRBV14 to TRBJ2-4; D tentatively fits TRBD1 or TRBD2 (6 bases each). The read gets to within 1 residue of the CDR3 end, and the germline J gene fills in the rest. Trimming cost V 2 bases and J 0 bases, with 10 bases left between them. The germline gives CDR1 SGHDT, CDR2 FRDEAV. The CDR3 loop spans 15 amino acids.

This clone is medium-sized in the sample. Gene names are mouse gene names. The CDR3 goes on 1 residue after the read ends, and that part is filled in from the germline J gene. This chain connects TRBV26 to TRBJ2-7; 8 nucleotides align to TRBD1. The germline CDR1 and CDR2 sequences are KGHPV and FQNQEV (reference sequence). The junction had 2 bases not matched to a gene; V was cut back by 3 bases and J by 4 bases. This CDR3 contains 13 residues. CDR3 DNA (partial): TGTGCCAGCAGTCTCCAGGGGGCTTATGAACAGTAC. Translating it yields CASSLQGAYEQY. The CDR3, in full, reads CASSLQGAYEQYF. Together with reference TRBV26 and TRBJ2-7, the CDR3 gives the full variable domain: NSKVIQTPRYLVKGQGQKAKMRCIPEKGHPVVFWYQQNKNNEFKFLINFQNQEVLQQIDMTEKRFSAECPSNSPCSLEIQSSEAGDSALYLCASSLQGAYEQYFGPGTRLTVL.

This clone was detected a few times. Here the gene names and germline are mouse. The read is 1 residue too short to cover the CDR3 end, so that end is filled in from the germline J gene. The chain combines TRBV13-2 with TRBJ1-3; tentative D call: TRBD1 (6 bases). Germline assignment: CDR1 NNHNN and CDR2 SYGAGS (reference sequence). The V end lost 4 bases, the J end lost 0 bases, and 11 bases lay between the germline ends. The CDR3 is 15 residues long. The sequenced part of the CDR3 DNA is TGTGCCAGCGGTCCGGGACACCATTCTGGAAATACGCTCTAT. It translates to CASGPGHHSGNTLY. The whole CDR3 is CASGPGHHSGNTLYF.